The 14 T cell receptor beta chains in this list originate from one sample, sequenced in a study of blood T cell repertoires in COVID-19. The method was immunoSEQ multiplex PCR; TCRdb's version includes in-frame clones alone and lacks a portion of them. The sample consists of 92,000 or so clones, 55% to 75% of them appearing once. The material sequenced was peripheral blood. The source of these receptors is a woman older than 75 with acute or convalescent COVID-19.

This chain links TRBV19 with TRBJ2-7; the D gene is possibly TRBD2 (5 bases). Deletions cut 5 bases from V and 6 bases from J, with 14 bases between. The CDR3 covers 13 residues. CDR1 and CDR2 from the germline V gene are LNHDA and SQIVND (reference sequence). CDR3 coding DNA: TGTGCCAGTAGTCCCCCTGGCGGGCTCGAGCAGTACTTC. Its protein is CASSPPGGLEQYF. Using reference TRBV19 and TRBJ2-7 for the parts outside the CDR3, the full variable domain is DGGITQSPKYLFRKEGQNVTLSCEQNLNHDAMYWYRQDPGQGLRLIYYSQIVNDFQKGDIAEGYSVSREKKESFPLTVTSAQKNPTAFYLCASSPPGGLEQYFGPGTRLTVT.

The gene calls are TRBV6-2 or TRBV6-3 and TRBJ1-4; 10 bases fit TRBD1. V lost 5 bases and J lost 2; bases outside the gene matches: 8. CDR1 is MNHEY and CDR2 is SVGEGT in the germline V gene. There are 17 residues in the CDR3. CDR3 DNA sequence: TGTGCCAGCAGTCCGAGACGGGACAGGGGTACTAATGAAAAACTGTTTTTT. This encodes CASSPRRDRGTNEKLFF.

The chain links TRBV7-9 to TRBJ1-2, with D tentatively TRBD1 (5 bases). Germline V gene sequence: CDR1 SEHNR, CDR2 FQNEAQ (reference sequence). The CDR3 is made up of 12 amino acids. The CDR3 sequence is CATAAVLGGYTF. In nucleotides, the CDR3 is TGTGCGACAGCCGCCGTTCTAGGGGGCTACACCTTC.

V usage is TRBV7-2 and J usage is TRBJ2-7; 8 positions match TRBD1. CDR1 SGHTA and CDR2 FQGNSA come from the germline V gene. The length of the CDR3 is 12 residues. J lost 5 bases, V lost 5 bases, and 2 bases had no gene match. CDR3 sequence (DNA): TGTGCCAGCAGCACGACAGGGGACGAGCAGTACTTC. This translates into CASSTTGDEQYF.

This chain connects TRBV5-5 to TRBJ2-7, with 13 bases that match TRBD2. V shed 4 bases, J shed 5 bases, and the junction held 9 bases outside the gene matches. The germline V gene encodes CDR1 SGHKS and CDR2 YYEKEE (reference sequence). The CDR3 totals 16 residues. The CDR3 here is CASSRRPGLAGHEQYF. As DNA, the CDR3 is TGTGCCAGCAGCAGGCGCCCGGGACTAGCGGGACACGAGCAGTACTTC.

This clone was counted once. CDR3 DNA sequence: TGTGCCAGCAGTTTATCAGGCAGGCTGAATTCACCCCTCCACTTT. Its translation: CASSLSGRLNSPLHF. The chain couples TRBV27 to TRBJ1-6; D ambiguous. The germline CDR1 and CDR2 sequences are MNHEY and SMNVEV (reference sequence). The CDR3 covers 15 residues. Trimming took off 0 bases at V and 7 bases at J, with 10 bases between the two ends.

CDR3 bases: TGCGCCAGCAGCCAAGTTGCCAGGGCGGACTATGGCTACACCTTC. This sequence encodes CASSQVARADYGYTF. The chain employs TRBV4-1 and TRBJ1-2; possibly TRBD1 for D (5 bases). Germline V gene sequence: CDR1 MGHRA, CDR2 YSYEKL. The CDR3 is made up of 15 amino acids. The ends were cut back, 1 base at V and 3 bases at J, with 12 bases in the middle.

This chain joins TRBV7-2 and TRBJ2-7; possible D gene TRBD2, 6 bases. Germline loops: CDR1 SGHTA, CDR2 FQGNSA. The CDR3 runs 17 residues. V lost 0 bases and J 0 bases, leaving 15 bases between the germline ends. The CDR3 sequence is CASSLAGGAADSYEQYF. DNA of the CDR3: TGTGCCAGCAGCTTAGCCGGCGGGGCAGCCGACTCCTACGAGCAGTACTTC. The full variable domain, rest sourced from reference TRBV7-2 and TRBJ2-7, is GAGVSQSPSNKVTEKGKDVELRCDPISGHTALYWYRQSLGQGLEFLIYFQGNSAPDKSGLPSDRFSAERTGGSVSTLTIQRTQQEDSAVYLCASSLAGGAADSYEQYFGPGTRLTVT.

Only a few counts were recorded for this clone. J is TRBJ2-1 and V is TRBV4-3; D remains unclear. Per germline, CDR1 LGHNA and CDR2 YSLEER. CDR3 length: 15 amino acids. Between the trimmed V and J ends, which lost 0 bases and 0 bases, there was a span of 6 bases. CDR3 amino acids: CASSQEESSYNEQFF. CDR3 nucleotide sequence: TGCGCCAGCAGCCAAGAAGAGAGCTCCTACAATGAGCAGTTCTTC.

This clone was picked up one time. The chain links TRBV19 to TRBJ1-5; TRBD1 might be the D (5 bases). Germline CDR1 and CDR2: LNHDA and SQIVND (reference sequence). The CDR3 runs to 14 residues. Trimming stripped 9 bases from V and 3 bases from J, with 15 bases between. CDR3 coding DNA: TGTGCCAGCAAGGCAGGGCAGCTCAATCAGCCCCAGCATTTT. It yields the protein CASKAGQLNQPQHF. Full variable domain (rest looked up from reference TRBV19 and TRBJ1-5): DGGITQSPKYLFRKEGQNVTLSCEQNLNHDAMYWYRQDPGQGLRLIYYSQIVNDFQKGDIAEGYSVSREKKESFPLTVTSAQKNPTAFYLCASKAGQLNQPQHFGDGTRLSIL.

This clone has a handful of counts. The chain has TRBV2 and TRBJ2-6; D gene unclear. Germline CDR1 SNHLY, CDR2 FYNNEI. Trimming cost V 6 bases and J 1 base, with 4 bases left between them. This CDR3 spans 13 amino acids. CDR3 sequence: CASSLSGANVLTF. CDR3 in DNA: TGTGCCAGCAGCTTATCTGGGGCCAACGTCCTGACTTTC. Full variable domain (remainder filled in from reference TRBV2 and TRBJ2-6): EPEVTQTPSHQVTQMGQEVILRCVPISNHLYFYWYRQILGQKVEFLVSFYNNEISEKSEIFDDQFSVERPDGSNFTLKIRSTKLEDSAMYFCASSLSGANVLTFGAGSRLTVL.

This clone was observed a handful of times. CDR3 sequence: CASSIVRGRGTEAFF. In DNA, the CDR3 is TGTGCCAGTAGTATCGTCAGGGGGCGGGGCACTGAAGCTTTCTTT. The chain has TRBV19 and TRBJ1-1, with 8 bases that match TRBD1. This CDR3 spans 15 amino acids. J lost 4 bases, V lost 3 bases, and 7 bases had no gene match. Germline loops: CDR1 LNHDA, CDR2 SQIVND (reference sequence).

In DNA, the CDR3 is TGCGCCAGCAGCACCCGGACAGGATCGAACACCGGGGAGCTGTTTTTT. Translation gives CASSTRTGSNTGELFF. V usage is TRBV4-1 and J usage is TRBJ2-2, with 7 bases fitting TRBD1. Trimming cost V 5 bases and J 0 bases; bases outside gene matches: 6. Germline CDR1 MGHRA, CDR2 YSYEKL. The CDR3 is 16 amino acids.

With regard to this clone: Distinct nucleotide sequences in the sample also encode this CDR3. The chain is built from TRBV30 and TRBJ1-2, with 8 bases matching TRBD1. This CDR3 comprises 13 residues. CDR1 GTSNPN and CDR2 SVGIG come from the germline V gene (reference sequence). The junction had 3 bases not matched to a gene; V was cut back by 2 bases and J by 4 bases. CDR3 nucleotide sequence: TGTGCCTGGAGTAGGGACAGGCCCTATGGCTACACCTTC. It translates to CAWSRDRPYGYTF.